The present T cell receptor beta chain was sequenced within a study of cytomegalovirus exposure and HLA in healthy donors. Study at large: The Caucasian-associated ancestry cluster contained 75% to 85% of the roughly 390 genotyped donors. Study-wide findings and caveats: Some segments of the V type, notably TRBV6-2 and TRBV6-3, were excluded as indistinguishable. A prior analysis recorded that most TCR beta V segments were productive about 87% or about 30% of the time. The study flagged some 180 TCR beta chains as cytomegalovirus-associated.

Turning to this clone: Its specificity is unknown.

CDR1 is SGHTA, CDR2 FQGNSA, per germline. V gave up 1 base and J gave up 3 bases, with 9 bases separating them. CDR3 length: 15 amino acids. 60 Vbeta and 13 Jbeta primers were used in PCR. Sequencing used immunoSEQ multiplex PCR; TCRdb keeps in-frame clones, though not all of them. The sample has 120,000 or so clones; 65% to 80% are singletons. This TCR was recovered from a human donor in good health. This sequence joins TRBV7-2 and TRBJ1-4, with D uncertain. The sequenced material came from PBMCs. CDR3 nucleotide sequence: TGTGCCAGCAGCTTAGTAGGACTGGCTAATGAAAAACTGTTTTTT. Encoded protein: CASSLVGLANEKLFF.